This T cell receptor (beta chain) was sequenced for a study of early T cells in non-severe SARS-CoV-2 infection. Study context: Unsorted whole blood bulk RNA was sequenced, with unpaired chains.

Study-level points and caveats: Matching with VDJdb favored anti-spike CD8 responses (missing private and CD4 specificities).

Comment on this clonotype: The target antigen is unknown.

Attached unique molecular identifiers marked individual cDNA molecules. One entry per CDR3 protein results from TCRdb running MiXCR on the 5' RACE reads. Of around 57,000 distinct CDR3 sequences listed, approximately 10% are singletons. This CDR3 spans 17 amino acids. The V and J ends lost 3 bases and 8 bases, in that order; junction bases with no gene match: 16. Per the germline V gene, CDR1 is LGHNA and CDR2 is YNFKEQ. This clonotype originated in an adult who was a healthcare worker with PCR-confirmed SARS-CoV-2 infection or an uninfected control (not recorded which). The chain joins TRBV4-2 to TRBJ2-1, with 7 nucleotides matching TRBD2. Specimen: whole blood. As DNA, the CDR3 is TGTGCCAGCAGCCAGGAATTACTAGCGTCGCCTGGGGATGAGCAGTTCTTC. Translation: CASSQELLASPGDEQFF.